This is a list of T cell receptor beta chains from one sample in a study of long-term antiretroviral therapy in people with HIV. Profiled with immunoSEQ multiplex PCR; TCRdb holds only in-frame clones, not every one. The table records over 40,000 clones, 90% to 95% of them present only once. The starting material was unsorted PBMCs, obtained 3.7 years after starting antiretroviral therapy. These receptors all come from a woman aged 50 to 60 with HIV. The CDR3 runs from the conserved cysteine through the conserved F or W. The D gene is left open where the match is weak. Size tells how often a clone was seen (once, few, many) or the class of an expanded clone, and some rows leave it out.

J,size,D,V,CDR3,DNA
TRBJ2-5,.,TRBD1,TRBV5-1,CASSLVLGGQGEETQYF,TGCGCCAGCAGCTTGGTCTTGGGCGGACAGGGGGAAGAGACCCAGTACTTC
TRBJ1-3,once,.,TRBV5-1,CASSLNPAQGNTIYF,TGCGCCAGCAGCTTGAACCCCGCGCAAGGAAACACCATATATTTT
TRBJ2-5,once,TRBD2,TRBV10-3,CAISESGGSETQYF,TGTGCCATCAGTGAGTCGGGAGGGTCAGAGACCCAGTACTTC
TRBJ2-7,.,TRBD1,TRBV5-8,CASSLSPGQVSSYEQYF,TGTGCCAGCAGCTTGAGTCCCGGACAGGTGAGCTCCTACGAGCAGTACTTC
TRBJ2-7,.,.,TRBV30,CAWGRGAYEQYF,TGTGCCTGGGGACGGGGAGCATACGAGCAGTACTTC
TRBJ2-7,.,TRBD1,TRBV18,CASSLGQGYEQYF,TGTGCCAGCTCACTCGGACAGGGATACGAGCAGTACTTC
TRBJ2-2,.,TRBD2,TRBV5-1,CASSLETSGSTGELFF,TGCGCCAGCAGCTTGGAAACTAGCGGGTCCACCGGGGAGCTGTTTTTT
TRBJ2-7,.,TRBD2,TRBV5-1,CASSFGGAQSEQYF,TGCGCCAGCAGCTTCGGGGGGGCTCAGTCCGAGCAGTACTTC
TRBJ2-7,.,.,TRBV25-1,CASSEYRQAYEQYF,TGTGCCAGCAGTGAATACCGACAGGCCTACGAGCAGTACTTC
TRBJ2-1,.,.,TRBV6-5,CASGKGMTPYNEQFF,TGTGCCAGCGGTAAAGGGATGACACCTTACAATGAGCAGTTCTTC
TRBJ1-1,.,.,TRBV25-1,CASTKGMNTEAFF,TGTGCCAGCACAAAGGGGATGAACACTGAAGCTTTCTTT
TRBJ1-2,.,TRBD1,TRBV6-5,CASSRRTGGYTF,TGTGCCAGCAGCCGACGGACAGGGGGCTACACCTTC
TRBJ2-2,once,TRBD2,TRBV11-2,CASSFRASGGNTGELFF,TGTGCCAGCAGCTTTCGGGCTAGCGGGGGGAACACCGGGGAGCTGTTTTTT
TRBJ2-1,.,TRBD2,TRBV5-8,CASSTGLDGAYNEQFF,TGTGCCAGCAGCACGGGACTAGATGGGGCATACAATGAGCAGTTCTTC
TRBJ1-6,once,.,TRBV2,CASRQEGISSPLHF,TGTGCCAGCAGGCAGGAGGGGATAAGTTCACCCCTCCACTTT
TRBJ2-7,.,.,TRBV5-8,CASSFRTGPRSYEQYF,TGTGCCAGCAGCTTTCGCACAGGACCAAGATCCTACGAGCAGTACTTC
TRBJ1-2,.,TRBD1,TRBV9,CASSAQGEGYGYTF,TGTGCCAGCAGCGCTCAGGGGGAAGGCTATGGCTACACCTTC
TRBJ1-6,.,TRBD1,TRBV9,CASSVARTGGGPLHF,TGTGCCAGCAGCGTAGCTCGGACAGGGGGAGGTCCCCTCCACTTT
TRBJ2-1,.,TRBD2,TRBV10-1,CASKPSGGGNEQFF,TGCGCCAGCAAGCCTAGCGGGGGGGGAAATGAGCAGTTCTTC
TRBJ1-1,.,TRBD1,TRBV2,CASSGGQGNTEAFF,TGTGCCAGCAGTGGGGGACAGGGGAACACTGAAGCTTTCTTT
TRBJ1-3,.,.,TRBV29-1,CSVAETGGNTIYF,TGCAGCGTTGCAGAAACCGGGGGAAACACCATATATTTT
TRBJ2-7,.,.,TRBV7-2,CASSLGGASREQYF,TGTGCCAGCAGCTTAGGGGGGGCTTCACGGGAGCAGTACTTC
TRBJ2-7,.,TRBD1,TRBV6-5,CASSTRTGPGEQYF,TGTGCCAGCAGTACCAGGACAGGGCCGGGGGAGCAGTACTTC
TRBJ2-7,.,TRBD1,TRBV5-1,CASSLAGTGVHEQYF,TGCGCCAGCAGCTTGGCCGGGACAGGCGTCCACGAGCAGTACTTC
TRBJ2-1,.,.,TRBV4-3,CASSQDGAGYNEQFF,TGCGCCAGCAGCCAAGATGGGGCGGGGTACAATGAGCAGTTCTTC
TRBJ1-1,.,.,TRBV28,CASSLSILNTEAFF,TGTGCCAGCAGTTTATCTATTCTGAACACTGAAGCTTTCTTT
TRBJ2-7,.,.,TRBV6-6,CASSYSIGALAYEQYF,TGTGCCAGCAGTTACTCGATAGGGGCCCTCGCCTACGAGCAGTACTTC
TRBJ2-7,once,TRBD2,TRBV19,CASTSSGGPYEQYF,TGTGCCAGTACCTCTAGCGGGGGCCCCTACGAGCAGTACTTC
TRBJ2-1,.,.,TRBV7-2,CASSRTAGPHEQFF,TGTGCCAGCAGCCGGACTGCCGGTCCTCATGAGCAGTTCTTC
TRBJ1-1,.,.,TRBV5-1,CASSLAPGEGTEAFF,TGCGCCAGCAGCTTGGCTCCGGGGGAGGGGACTGAAGCTTTCTTT
TRBJ1-1,.,.,TRBV19,CASSIDRGQEAFF,TGTGCCAGTAGTATAGATCGTGGGCAGGAAGCTTTCTTT
TRBJ2-1,.,.,TRBV30,CAWGRGAYNEQFF,TGTGCCTGGGGCCGTGGGGCCTACAATGAGCAGTTCTTC
TRBJ1-1,.,.,TRBV21-1,CASSYTEAREMNTEAFF,TGTGCCAGCAGCTATACTGAGGCACGTGAGATGAACACTGAAGCTTTCTTT
TRBJ1-3,.,.,TRBV5-1,CASSLAQGKNTIYF,TGCGCCAGCAGCTTGGCCCAGGGGAAGAACACCATATATTTT
TRBJ2-7,.,.,TRBV7-9,CASSLAEGRLKYF,TGTGCCAGCAGCTTAGCAGAGGGAAGATTGAAGTACTTC
TRBJ1-5,.,.,TRBV19,CASSIVNSRPQHF,TGTGCCAGTAGTATTGTCAACAGCCGACCCCAGCATTTT
TRBJ1-1,.,.,TRBV10-3,CAISAGRDTEAFF,TGTGCCATCAGTGCGGGGAGGGACACTGAAGCTTTCTTT
TRBJ1-6,.,.,TRBV19,CASTWGSSSYNSPLHF,TGTGCCAGTACGTGGGGCAGCAGCTCCTATAATTCACCCCTCCACTTT
TRBJ2-2,once,.,TRBV7-3,CASSLRIGELFF,TGTGCCAGCAGCTTAAGGATCGGGGAGCTGTTTTTT
TRBJ2-5,once,.,TRBV6-6,CASSYSSETQYF,TGTGCCAGCAGTTACTCGTCCGAGACCCAGTACTTC
TRBJ2-7,.,TRBD1,TRBV15,CATSPRTGVYEQYF,TGTGCCACCAGCCCCCGGACAGGGGTCTACGAGCAGTACTTC
TRBJ2-1,.,TRBD1,TRBV6-5,CASSLTGNEQFF,TGTGCCAGCAGCTTGACAGGGAATGAGCAGTTCTTC
TRBJ1-5,.,.,TRBV21-1,CASGGQGNQPQHF,TGTGCCAGCGGCGGACAGGGAAATCAGCCCCAGCATTTT
TRBJ2-3,.,.,TRBV5-1,CASSLGGVSTDTQYF,TGCGCCAGCAGCTTAGGGGGTGTGAGCACAGATACGCAGTATTTT
TRBJ1-5,few,.,TRBV21-1,CASSKVDRGLGKGNQPQHF,TGTGCCAGCAGCAAAGTAGACAGGGGGTTGGGAAAAGGCAATCAGCCCCAGCATTTT
TRBJ1-2,.,.,TRBV29-1,CSVTSPDTLYGYTF,TGCAGCGTCACATCCCCCGACACGCTCTATGGCTACACCTTC
TRBJ1-3,.,.,TRBV5-4,CASSSQRTGNTIYF,TGTGCCAGCAGCTCTCAGCGGACCGGAAACACCATATATTTT